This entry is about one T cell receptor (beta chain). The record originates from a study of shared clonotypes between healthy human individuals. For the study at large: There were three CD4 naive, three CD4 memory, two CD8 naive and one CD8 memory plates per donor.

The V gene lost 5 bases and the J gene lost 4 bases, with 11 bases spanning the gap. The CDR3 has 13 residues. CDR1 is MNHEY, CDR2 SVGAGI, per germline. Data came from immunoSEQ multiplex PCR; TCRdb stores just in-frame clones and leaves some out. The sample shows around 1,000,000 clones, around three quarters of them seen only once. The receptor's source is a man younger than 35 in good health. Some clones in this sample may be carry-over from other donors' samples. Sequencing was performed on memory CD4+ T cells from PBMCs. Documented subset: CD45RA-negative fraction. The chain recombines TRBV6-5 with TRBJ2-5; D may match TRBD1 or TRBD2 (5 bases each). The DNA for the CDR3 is TGTGCCAGCAGTCCCGAGAGGGGAGAGACCCAGTACTTC. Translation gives CASSPERGETQYF.